Below, 31 T cell receptor beta chains from the same sample are listed, as sequenced in a study of shared clonotypes between healthy human individuals. Naive CD8 cells lacked CD45RO, underwent positive selection for CCR7 and left out terminally differentiated effector memory CD45RA+ cells. Assay used: immunoSEQ multiplex PCR; TCRdb lists only in-frame clones, some missing. The profile shows around 1.9 million clones, more than 85% of them singletons. The sample comprised naive CD8+ T cells from PBMCs. The source is a young man in good health. Some clones in this sample may be carry-over from other donors' samples.

This chain joins TRBV28 and TRBJ1-1, with D hard to call. CDR3 length equals 16 residues. Germline-derived CDR1 and CDR2 are MDHEN and SYDVKM. The V end lost 5 bases, the J end lost 1 base, and 17 bases lay between the germline ends. The CDR3 coding sequence is TGTGCCAGCAGTAACTACCTTCAAACATCGAACACTGAAGCTTTCTTT. This codes for CASSNYLQTSNTEAFF.

This clone was counted a few times. The chain couples TRBV5-1 to TRBJ1-1; D is undetermined. With 4 bases removed from V and 4 bases from J, the gap between germline ends came to 11 bases. Germline assignment: CDR1 SGHRS and CDR2 YFSETQ. This CDR3 comprises 13 residues. CDR3 in amino acids: CASSPKQTTEAFF. CDR3 sequence (DNA): TGCGCCAGCAGCCCTAAGCAAACCACTGAAGCTTTCTTT.

V is TRBV5-6 and J is TRBJ2-5, with D tentatively TRBD1 (5 bases). The CDR3 consists of 14 residues. Trimming took 2 bases from V and 7 from J, leaving 15 bases between them. Germline V CDR1 and CDR2: SGHDT, YYEEEE. CDR3 DNA sequence: TGTGCCAGCAGCTTCGGTGAAGGGGTATGGACCCAGTACTTC. This sequence encodes CASSFGEGVWTQYF. Combining the CDR3 with reference TRBV5-6 and TRBJ2-5 gives the whole variable domain DAGVTQSPTHLIKTRGQQVTLRCSPKSGHDTVSWYQQALGQGPQFIFQYYEEEERQRGNFPDRFSGHQFPNYSSELNVNALLLGDSALYLCASSFGEGVWTQYFGPGTRLLVL.

V is TRBV6-6 and J is TRBJ2-7; 7 bases match TRBD2. The CDR3 covers 16 residues. Germline CDR1 and CDR2: MNHNY and SVGAGI (reference sequence). With V trimmed by 2 bases and J by 0 bases, 7 bases remained unmatched. The CDR3 nucleotides are TGTGCCAGCAGTTACAAGGTGGGAGGGAGCTCCTACGAGCAGTACTTC. Amino acids: CASSYKVGGSSYEQYF.

The V call is TRBV7-3, the J call TRBJ2-6; 7 nucleotides align to TRBD2. In germline, CDR1 is SGHTA, CDR2 FQGTGA. The trim removed 5 bases at V and 0 bases at J, leaving 4 bases unmatched. This CDR3 is built from 16 residues. The CDR3: CASSLAENSGANVLTF. The CDR3 nucleotides read TGTGCCAGCAGCCTAGCGGAAAACTCTGGGGCCAACGTCCTGACTTTC.

This sequence joins TRBV7-2 and TRBJ2-7; TRBD2 matches 9 bases. The V segment lost 9 bases and the J segment 1 base; nucleotides outside the gene matches: 7. The CDR3 extends over 14 amino acids. CDR1 and CDR2 (germline): SGHTA, FQGNSA. CDR3 amino acids: CASSGTSSSYEQYF. Written as DNA, the CDR3 is TGTGCCAGTTCGGGGACTAGCAGTTCCTACGAGCAGTACTTC.

The J gene is TRBJ2-6, the V gene TRBV5-1; 9 bases are shared with TRBD2. After removal of 0 bases from V and 0 bases from J, the junction contained 10 bases not matched to a gene. The CDR3 length is 20 residues. Germline CDR1 and CDR2: SGHRS and YFSETQ. This chain's CDR3 is CASSLETGLATHSGANVLTF. CDR3 coding DNA: TGCGCCAGCAGCTTGGAGACCGGACTAGCGACCCACTCTGGGGCCAACGTCCTGACTTTC.

J is TRBJ2-7 and V is TRBV19; TRBD2 is a possible D gene (5 bases). This CDR3 contains 15 residues. In germline, CDR1 is LNHDA, CDR2 SQIVND (reference sequence). V lost 1 base, J lost 6 bases, and 16 bases lay in between. The DNA of the CDR3 is TGTGCCAGTAGTATAGCCCGGACTGCCTTGGGCGAGCAGTACTTC. Translation: CASSIARTALGEQYF.

The chain joins TRBV9 to TRBJ2-4, with D uncertain. Trimming removed 7 bases at V and 3 bases at J, with 11 bases between. The germline CDR1 and CDR2 sequences are SGDLS and YYNGEE. The length of the CDR3 is 13 residues. CDR3 in DNA: TGTGCCAGCTCTCCGTCGGGCAAAAACATTCAGTACTTC. Translating it yields CASSPSGKNIQYF.

V usage is TRBV28 and J usage is TRBJ1-2; 9 nucleotides match TRBD1. V lost 7 bases, J lost 6 bases, and 6 bases stayed unmatched. This CDR3 is built from 13 residues. CDR1 and CDR2 from the germline V gene are MDHEN and SYDVKM. CDR3 sequence: CASTWDREDGYTF. The CDR3 DNA sequence: TGTGCCAGCACCTGGGACAGGGAGGATGGCTACACCTTC.

The chain combines TRBV7-9 with TRBJ1-5; the D is unclear. CDR3 length: 13 amino acids. Germline CDR1 reads SEHNR; CDR2 reads FQNEAQ (reference sequence). Trimming removed 5 bases from V and 3 bases from J, with 8 bases in between. CDR3 nucleotide sequence: TGTGCCAGCAGCGGACCGGTCAATCAGCCCCAGCATTTT. It translates to CASSGPVNQPQHF.

A word on this clone: Additional DNA sequences in this sample encode the identical CDR3. The rearrangement links TRBV7-9 to TRBJ1-2; possibly TRBD1 for D (5 bases). Per germline, CDR1 SEHNR and CDR2 FQNEAQ (reference sequence). The CDR3 consists of 15 residues. V gave up 5 bases and J gave up 0 bases, with 13 bases separating them. CDR3 region: CASSLGDRPNYGYTF. CDR3 DNA sequence: TGTGCCAGCAGCCTGGGTGACAGACCTAACTATGGCTACACCTTC.

Worth noting for this clone: Other DNA variants within this sample encode the same CDR3. The rearrangement joins TRBV27 to TRBJ2-7, with 11 bases fitting TRBD1. The CDR3 length is 15 residues. In germline, CDR1 is MNHEY, CDR2 SMNVEV (reference sequence). V lost 1 base to trimming and J lost 3 bases; unmatched junction nucleotides: 2. This CDR3 is CASSLWGQGGYEQYF. The DNA of the CDR3 is TGTGCCAGCAGTTTATGGGGACAGGGGGGCTACGAGCAGTACTTC.

The gene calls are TRBV7-2 and TRBJ1-3; possible D gene TRBD1, 5 bases. The germline V and J ends were trimmed by 5 bases and 2 bases, with 13 bases remaining between them. The germline CDR1 and CDR2 sequences are SGHTA and FQGNSA. The CDR3 has 15 residues. The CDR3 nucleotides read TGTGCCAGCAGCCTGGACTGGACACCTGGAAACACCATATATTTT. This gives the protein CASSLDWTPGNTIYF.

The J gene is TRBJ1-5, the V gene TRBV28; D not resolved. Germline V lookup: CDR1 MDHEN, CDR2 SYDVKM. The ends were cut back, 5 bases at V and 2 bases at J, with 7 bases in the middle. This CDR3 has 13 residues. The CDR3 loop reads CASSDPGNQPQHF. DNA of the CDR3: TGTGCCAGCAGTGATCCTGGCAATCAGCCCCAGCATTTT.

The rearrangement links TRBV5-6 to TRBJ2-7; 7 bases line up with TRBD1. This CDR3 contains 16 residues. V was pared by 0 bases and J by 6 bases, with 12 bases of the junction left unmatched. Germline lookup yields CDR1 SGHDT and CDR2 YYEEEE. CDR3 protein: CASSLATTSWTGEQYF. CDR3 bases: TGTGCCAGCAGCTTGGCCACGACGAGTTGGACAGGCGAGCAGTACTTC.

This chain connects TRBV6-1 to TRBJ2-6, with D hard to call. The CDR3 consists of 15 residues. Trimming took 7 bases from V and 4 from J, leaving 14 bases between them. Germline lookup yields CDR1 MNHNS and CDR2 SASEGT. CDR3 region: CASTPRSRGANVLTF. CDR3 in DNA: TGTGCCAGCACCCCCAGGTCCCGAGGGGCCAACGTCCTGACTTTC.

The V call is TRBV4-1, the J call TRBJ2-3, with 9 bases identical to TRBD2. This CDR3 comprises 20 residues. The J segment lost 0 bases and the V segment lost 1 base, leaving 14 bases of the junction unmatched. From germline, CDR1 is MGHRA and CDR2 YSYEKL. CDR3 in DNA: TGCGCCAGCAGCCAAGTGATGGGTAGCGGGGGCGGGATTAGCACAGATACGCAGTATTTT. This gives the protein CASSQVMGSGGGISTDTQYF.

This chain uses TRBV28 with TRBJ2-1, with D possibly being TRBD1 or TRBD2 (5 bases each). Germline-derived CDR1 and CDR2 are MDHEN and SYDVKM. This CDR3 comprises 13 residues. Deletions cut 7 bases from V and 9 bases from J, with 16 bases between. In DNA form, the CDR3 reads TGTGCCAGCATGAGGGGATCCAATGTTGAGCAGTTCTTC. Residues: CASMRGSNVEQFF.

The V gene is TRBV19, the J gene TRBJ2-1; possibly TRBD2 for D (5 bases). Trimming stripped 2 bases from V and 0 bases from J, with 8 bases between. The CDR3 is made up of 15 amino acids. CDR1 and CDR2 from the germline V gene are LNHDA and SQIVND (reference sequence). CDR3 protein: CASSIFEGSYNEQFF. CDR3 nucleotide sequence: TGTGCCAGTAGTATATTCGAGGGCTCCTACAATGAGCAGTTCTTC.

This chain connects TRBV19 to TRBJ2-5; 14 bases are a match to TRBD2. Germline CDR1 LNHDA, CDR2 SQIVND (reference sequence). V trimming: 5 bases; J trimming: 3 bases; junction bases outside the gene matches: 8. CDR3 size: 17 residues. This chain's CDR3 is CASSPPGLAGVEETQYF. CDR3 in DNA: TGTGCCAGTAGTCCCCCGGGACTAGCGGGAGTAGAAGAGACCCAGTACTTC. The complete variable domain, with remaining parts taken from reference TRBV19 and TRBJ2-5, reads DGGITQSPKYLFRKEGQNVTLSCEQNLNHDAMYWYRQDPGQGLRLIYYSQIVNDFQKGDIAEGYSVSREKKESFPLTVTSAQKNPTAFYLCASSPPGLAGVEETQYFGPGTRLLVL.

The V call is TRBV9, the J call TRBJ2-5; TRBD2 matches 10 bases. This CDR3 is built from 14 residues. Germline trimming cut 4 bases from V and 3 bases from J; bases unmatched to any gene: 3. Germline-derived CDR1 and CDR2 are SGDLS and YYNGEE. In DNA, the CDR3 is TGTGCCAGCAGCAACGGACTAGCGGAAGAGACCCAGTACTTC. Translation gives CASSNGLAEETQYF.

The chain uses TRBV29-1 and TRBJ2-3; 9 bases match TRBD2. The junction had 20 bases not matched to a gene; V was cut back by 1 base and J by 0 bases. This CDR3 contains 21 residues. The germline gives CDR1 SQVTM, CDR2 ANQGSEA. The CDR3 coding sequence is TGCAGCGTTGAAGGGGGCGACTTGGGTAGCGGGAGTAGGCCTAGCACAGATACGCAGTATTTT. This gives the protein CSVEGGDLGSGSRPSTDTQYF.

About this clone: A read error may produce the germline difference seen at one junction end. This chain connects TRBV7-9 to TRBJ2-7; TRBD1 matches 10 bases. Germline CDR1 and CDR2: SEHNR and FQNEAQ (reference sequence). The CDR3 covers 12 residues. CDR3 amino acids: CSGQGGTYEQYF. The CDR3 DNA reads as TGCTCCGGACAGGGGGGGACCTACGAGCAGTACTTC.

This clone was seen just once. The chain has TRBV9 and TRBJ2-1; 7 bases line up with TRBD1. Germline assignment: CDR1 SGDLS and CDR2 YYNGEE. Trimming took 1 base from V and 7 from J; bases not matched to a gene: 8. This CDR3 contains 15 residues. CDR3 amino acids: CASSVRRQGGNEQFF. The CDR3 region has the DNA TGTGCCAGCAGCGTACGGAGACAGGGTGGGAATGAGCAGTTCTTC.

The CDR3 region has the DNA TGTGCCAGCAGCCCCCTCGGGAGTAGATCTGAAGCTTTCTTT. Amino acids: CASSPLGSRSEAFF. The J gene is TRBJ1-1, the V gene TRBV7-8, with D uncertain. The CDR3 consists of 14 residues. The germline V gene encodes CDR1 SGHVS and CDR2 FQNEAQ. Trimming took 5 bases from V and 6 from J, leaving 16 bases between them.

The rearrangement uses TRBV27 and TRBJ2-1, with 8 positions matching TRBD2. CDR3 size: 16 residues. Per the germline V gene, CDR1 is MNHEY and CDR2 is SMNVEV (reference sequence). Germline trimming cut 4 bases from V and 3 bases from J; bases unmatched to any gene: 8. CDR3 coding DNA: TGTGCCAGCAGTTCCCGGCTAGCGGGTCACTACAATGAGCAGTTCTTC. It is translated as CASSSRLAGHYNEQFF.

This chain joins TRBV11-2 and TRBJ1-2; D is possibly TRBD1 (5 bases). CDR1 SGHAT and CDR2 FQNNGV come from the germline V gene. V lost 8 bases and J 3 bases, leaving 10 bases between the germline ends. CDR3 length: 12 residues. In DNA, the CDR3 is TGTGCCAGCTTCAGGGACCACTATGGCTACACCTTC. Translating it yields CASFRDHYGYTF.

This chain links TRBV28 with TRBJ2-7; D possibly corresponds to TRBD2 (5 bases). The V end lost 5 bases, the J end lost 7 bases, and 18 bases lay between the germline ends. Germline CDR1 MDHEN, CDR2 SYDVKM. This CDR3 is built from 14 residues. The CDR3 coding sequence is TGTGCCAGCAGTCCCCCGAGGGAGTTGGGAGAGCAGTACTTC. Protein: CASSPPRELGEQYF. The complete variable domain, with remaining parts taken from reference TRBV28 and TRBJ2-7, reads DVKVTQSSRYLVKRTGEKVFLECVQDMDHENMFWYRQDPGLGLRLIYFSYDVKMKEKGDIPEGYSVSREKKERFSLILESASTNQTSMYLCASSPPRELGEQYFGPGTRLTVT.

This clone was detected only once. The chain is built from TRBV6-5 and TRBJ1-5, with D tentatively TRBD1 (6 bases). Per germline, CDR1 MNHEY and CDR2 SVGAGI. The CDR3 has 14 residues. Trimming took off 5 bases at V and 2 bases at J, with 10 bases between the two ends. CDR3 region: CASSGGAGNQPQHF. The CDR3 bases are TGTGCCAGCAGTGGGGGCGCCGGCAATCAGCCCCAGCATTTT.

V usage is TRBV5-6 and J usage is TRBJ1-1, with D possibly matching TRBD1 (5 bases). Germline lookup yields CDR1 SGHDT and CDR2 YYEEEE. Trimming pared 0 bases from V and 3 bases from J, leaving 18 bases between. The CDR3 sequence is 17 residues long. The CDR3 sequence is CASSLGPSGSGYTEAFF. CDR3 DNA sequence: TGTGCCAGCAGCTTGGGCCCTTCGGGTTCAGGGTACACTGAAGCTTTCTTT.